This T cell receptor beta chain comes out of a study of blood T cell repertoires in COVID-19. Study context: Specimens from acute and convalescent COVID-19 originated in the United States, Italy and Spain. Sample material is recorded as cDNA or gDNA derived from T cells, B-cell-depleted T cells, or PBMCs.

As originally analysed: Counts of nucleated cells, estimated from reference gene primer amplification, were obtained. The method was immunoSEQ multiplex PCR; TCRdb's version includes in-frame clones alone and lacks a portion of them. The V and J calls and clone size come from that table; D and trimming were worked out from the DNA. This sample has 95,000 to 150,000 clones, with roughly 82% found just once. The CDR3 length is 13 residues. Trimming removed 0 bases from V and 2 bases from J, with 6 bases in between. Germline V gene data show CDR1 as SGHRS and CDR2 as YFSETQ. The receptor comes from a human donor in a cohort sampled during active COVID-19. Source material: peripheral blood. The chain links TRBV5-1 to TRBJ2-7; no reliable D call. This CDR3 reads CASSLAIPYEQYF. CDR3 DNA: TGCGCCAGCAGCTTGGCCATTCCCTACGAGCAGTACTTC.